This TCR beta chain emerged from a study of identifying expanded T cells in peripheral blood. TCRdb's table, derived via immunoSEQ multiplex PCR, lists solely in-frame clones and lacks some. The data contain approximately 94,000 clones, 75% to 90% of them singletons. The CDR3 has 13 residues. V lost 1 base and J 6 bases, leaving 9 bases between the germline ends. CDR1 is SEHNR, CDR2 FQNEAQ, per germline (reference sequence). This receptor was taken from a person between 18 and 69 years old in good health. The chain joins TRBV7-9 to TRBJ1-1; tentative D call: TRBD1 (6 bases). What was sequenced was blood. The DNA for the CDR3 is TGTGCCAGCAGCTTAGAGTCAGGGGCTGAAGCTTTCTTT. It codes for CASSLESGAEAFF.